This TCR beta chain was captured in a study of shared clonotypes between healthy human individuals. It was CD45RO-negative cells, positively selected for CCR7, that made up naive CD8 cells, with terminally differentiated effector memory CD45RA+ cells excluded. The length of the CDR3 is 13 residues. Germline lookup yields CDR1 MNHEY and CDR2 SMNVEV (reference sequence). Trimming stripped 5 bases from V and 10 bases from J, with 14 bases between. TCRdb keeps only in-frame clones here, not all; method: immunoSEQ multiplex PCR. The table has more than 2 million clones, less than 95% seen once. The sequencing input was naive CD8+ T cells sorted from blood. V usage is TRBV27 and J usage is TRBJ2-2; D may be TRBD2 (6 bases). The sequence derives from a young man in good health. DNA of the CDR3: TGTGCCAGCAGTCTCCCGGGACTCCCGGAGCTGTTTTTT. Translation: CASSLPGLPELFF.